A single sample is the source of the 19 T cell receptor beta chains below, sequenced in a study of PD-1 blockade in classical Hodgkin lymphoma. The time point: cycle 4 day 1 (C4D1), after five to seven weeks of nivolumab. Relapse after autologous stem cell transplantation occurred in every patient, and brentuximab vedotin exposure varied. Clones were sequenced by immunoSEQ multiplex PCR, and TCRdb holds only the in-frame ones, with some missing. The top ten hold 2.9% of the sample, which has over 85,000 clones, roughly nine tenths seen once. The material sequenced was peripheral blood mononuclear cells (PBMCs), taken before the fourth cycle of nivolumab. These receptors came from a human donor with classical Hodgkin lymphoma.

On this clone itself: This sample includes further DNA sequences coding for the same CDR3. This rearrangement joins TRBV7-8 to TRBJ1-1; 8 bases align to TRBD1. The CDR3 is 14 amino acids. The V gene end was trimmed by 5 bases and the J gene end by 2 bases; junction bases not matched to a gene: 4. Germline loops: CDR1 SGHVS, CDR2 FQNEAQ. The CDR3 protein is CASSPDRGNTEAFF. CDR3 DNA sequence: TGTGCCAGCAGCCCTGACAGGGGCAACACTGAAGCTTTCTTT.

The CDR3: CAGGTNSNQPQHF. CDR3 sequence (DNA): TGTGCCGGGGGGACAAATAGCAATCAGCCCCAGCATTTT. The chain joins TRBV2 to TRBJ1-5; D is perhaps TRBD1 (6 bases). This CDR3 spans 13 amino acids. CDR1 and CDR2 (germline): SNHLY, FYNNEI. Trimming left V 11 bases short and J 0 bases short, with 11 bases between.

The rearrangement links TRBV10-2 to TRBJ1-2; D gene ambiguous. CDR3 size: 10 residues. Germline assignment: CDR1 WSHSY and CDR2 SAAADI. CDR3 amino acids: CPPASGGYTF. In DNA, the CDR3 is TGCCCTCCAGCCAGCGGTGGCTACACCTTC.

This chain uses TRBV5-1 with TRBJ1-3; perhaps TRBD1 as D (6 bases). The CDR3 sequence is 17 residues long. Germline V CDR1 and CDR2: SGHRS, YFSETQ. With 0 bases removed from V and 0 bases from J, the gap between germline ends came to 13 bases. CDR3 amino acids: CASSLVGQFASGNTIYF. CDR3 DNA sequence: TGCGCCAGCAGCTTGGTTGGACAGTTCGCCTCTGGAAACACCATATATTTT.

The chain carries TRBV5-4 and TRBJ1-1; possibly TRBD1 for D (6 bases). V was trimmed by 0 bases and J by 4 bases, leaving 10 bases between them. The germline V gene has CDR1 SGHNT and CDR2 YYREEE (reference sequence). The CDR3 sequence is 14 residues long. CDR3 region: CASSLGEGGTEAFF. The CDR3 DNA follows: TGTGCCAGCAGCTTGGGGGAAGGGGGCACTGAAGCTTTCTTT.

The CDR3 DNA is TGTGCCAGCAGTGACGGGTGGGGCCGCACGAACACTGAAGCTTTCTTT. Amino acid sequence: CASSDGWGRTNTEAFF. V gene TRBV6-4 combines with J gene TRBJ1-1; D possibly corresponds to TRBD1 (5 bases). Germline CDR1 and CDR2: MRHNA and SNTAGT. V was shortened by 2 bases and J by 1 base, with 14 bases between the two germline ends. This CDR3 is 16 amino acids long.

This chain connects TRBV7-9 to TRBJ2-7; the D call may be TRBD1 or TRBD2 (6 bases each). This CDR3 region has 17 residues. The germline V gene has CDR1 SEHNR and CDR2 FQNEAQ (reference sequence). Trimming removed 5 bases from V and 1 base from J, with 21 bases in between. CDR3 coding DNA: TGTGCCAGCAGCCCTTTTGTGGGGGGCTATGGGTCCTACGAGCAGTACTTC. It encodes CASSPFVGGYGSYEQYF. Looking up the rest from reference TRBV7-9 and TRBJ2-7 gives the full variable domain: DTGVSQNPRHKITKRGQNVTFRCDPISEHNRLYWYRQTLGQGPEFLTYFQNEAQLEKSRLLSDRFSAERPKGSFSTLEIQRTEQGDSAMYLCASSPFVGGYGSYEQYFGPGTRLTVT.

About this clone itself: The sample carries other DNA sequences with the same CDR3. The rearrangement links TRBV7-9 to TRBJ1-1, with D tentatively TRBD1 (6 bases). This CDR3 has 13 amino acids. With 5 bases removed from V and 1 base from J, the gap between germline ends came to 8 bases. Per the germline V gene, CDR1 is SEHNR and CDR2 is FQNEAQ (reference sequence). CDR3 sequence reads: CASSRTENTEAFF. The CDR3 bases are TGTGCCAGCAGCCGGACAGAGAACACTGAAGCTTTCTTT.

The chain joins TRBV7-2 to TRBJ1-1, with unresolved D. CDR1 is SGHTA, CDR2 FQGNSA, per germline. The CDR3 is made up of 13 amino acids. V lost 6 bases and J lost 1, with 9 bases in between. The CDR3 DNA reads TGTGCCAGCAGTTCCACCCGGAACACTGAAGCTTTCTTT. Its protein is CASSSTRNTEAFF.

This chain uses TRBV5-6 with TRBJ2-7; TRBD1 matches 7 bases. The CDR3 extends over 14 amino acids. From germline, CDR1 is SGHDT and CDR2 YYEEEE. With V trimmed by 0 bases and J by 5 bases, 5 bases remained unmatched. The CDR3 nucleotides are TGTGCCAGCAGCTTGGGACAGGGTATCGACGAGCAGTACTTC. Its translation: CASSLGQGIDEQYF.

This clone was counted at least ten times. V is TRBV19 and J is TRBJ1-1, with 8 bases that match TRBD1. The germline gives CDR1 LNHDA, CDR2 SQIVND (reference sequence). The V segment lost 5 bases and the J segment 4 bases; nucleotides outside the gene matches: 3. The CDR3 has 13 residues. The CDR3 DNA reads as TGTGCCAGTAGTCAACAGGGGGGCACTGAAGCTTTCTTT. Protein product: CASSQQGGTEAFF. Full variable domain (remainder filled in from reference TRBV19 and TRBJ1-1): DGGITQSPKYLFRKEGQNVTLSCEQNLNHDAMYWYRQDPGQGLRLIYYSQIVNDFQKGDIAEGYSVSREKKESFPLTVTSAQKNPTAFYLCASSQQGGTEAFFGQGTRLTVV.

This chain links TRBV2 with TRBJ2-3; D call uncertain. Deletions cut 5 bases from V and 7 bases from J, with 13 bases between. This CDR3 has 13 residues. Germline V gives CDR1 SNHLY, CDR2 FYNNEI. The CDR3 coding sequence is TGTGCCAGCAGTCTACCAGCCATTAATACGCAGTATTTT. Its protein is CASSLPAINTQYF.

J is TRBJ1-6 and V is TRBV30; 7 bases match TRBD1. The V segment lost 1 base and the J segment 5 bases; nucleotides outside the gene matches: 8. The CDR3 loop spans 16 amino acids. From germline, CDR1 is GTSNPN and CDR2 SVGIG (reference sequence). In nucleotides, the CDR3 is TGTGCCTGGAGTGACCATGGGACAGCTAATAATTCACCCCTCCACTTT. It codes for CAWSDHGTANNSPLHF.

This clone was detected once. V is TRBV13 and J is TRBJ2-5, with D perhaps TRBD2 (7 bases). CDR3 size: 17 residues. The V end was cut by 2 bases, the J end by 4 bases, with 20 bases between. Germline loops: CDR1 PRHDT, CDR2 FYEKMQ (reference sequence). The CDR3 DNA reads TGTGCCAGCAGCTTAAAGTCTGGGGGGGGGCCCACAGAGACCCAGTACTTC. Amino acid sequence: CASSLKSGGGPTETQYF.

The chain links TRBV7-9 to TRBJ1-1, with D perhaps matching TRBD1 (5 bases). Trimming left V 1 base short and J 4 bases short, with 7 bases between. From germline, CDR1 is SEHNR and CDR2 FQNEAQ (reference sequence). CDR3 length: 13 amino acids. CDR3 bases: TGTGCCAGCAGCTTAGATGGGGGCACTGAAGCTTTCTTT. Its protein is CASSLDGGTEAFF. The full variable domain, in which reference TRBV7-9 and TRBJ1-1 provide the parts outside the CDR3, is DTGVSQNPRHKITKRGQNVTFRCDPISEHNRLYWYRQTLGQGPEFLTYFQNEAQLEKSRLLSDRFSAERPKGSFSTLEIQRTEQGDSAMYLCASSLDGGTEAFFGQGTRLTVV.

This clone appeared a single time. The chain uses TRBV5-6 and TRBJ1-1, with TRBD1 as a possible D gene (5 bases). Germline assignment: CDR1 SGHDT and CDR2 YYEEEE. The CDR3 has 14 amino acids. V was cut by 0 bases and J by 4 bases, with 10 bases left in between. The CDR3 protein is CASSLEGAVTEAFF. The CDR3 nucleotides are TGTGCCAGCAGCTTGGAAGGGGCGGTCACTGAAGCTTTCTTT.

The chain's CDR3 is CAWSVGSHYGYTF. The CDR3 DNA reads TGTGCCTGGAGTGTAGGGAGTCATTATGGCTACACCTTC. This chain links TRBV30 with TRBJ1-2; D unclear. Germline lookup yields CDR1 GTSNPN and CDR2 SVGIG (reference sequence). The CDR3 extends over 13 amino acids. Trimming left V 0 bases short and J 5 bases short, with 10 bases between.

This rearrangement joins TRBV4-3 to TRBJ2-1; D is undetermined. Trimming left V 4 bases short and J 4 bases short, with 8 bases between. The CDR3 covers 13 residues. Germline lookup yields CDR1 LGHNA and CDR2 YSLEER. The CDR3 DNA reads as TGCGCCAGCAGCCTCTTGGGTTACAATGAGCAGTTCTTC. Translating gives CASSLLGYNEQFF.

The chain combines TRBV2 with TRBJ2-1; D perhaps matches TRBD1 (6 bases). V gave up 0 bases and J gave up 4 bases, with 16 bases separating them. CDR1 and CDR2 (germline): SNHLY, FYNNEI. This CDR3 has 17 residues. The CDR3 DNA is TGTGCCAGCAGTGAAGCCGGGTGGGGGCGGCTATACAATGAGCAGTTCTTC. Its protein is CASSEAGWGRLYNEQFF.